This T cell receptor (beta chain) was identified in a study of blood T cell repertoires in COVID-19. Overall study context: PBMCs, B-cell-depleted T cells, or T cells provided the cDNA or gDNA that made up the material.

V was clipped by 5 bases and J by 4 bases; unmatched bases: 7. CDR1 is KGHDR and CDR2 is SFDVKD in the germline V gene. The length of the CDR3 is 15 residues. Using immunoSEQ multiplex PCR, the repertoire was profiled, and TCRdb retains in-frame clones only, with some absent. Seen here are tens of thousands of clones, 74% observed once, and the top ten hold about 2.5%. The V gene is TRBV24-1, the J gene TRBJ2-3; TRBD1 matches 8 bases. The source is a human donor with acute or convalescent COVID-19. The donor label of this sample is uncertain. Material for sequencing was peripheral blood. The CDR3 region is CATSVDQGAADTQYF. The CDR3 DNA reads TGTGCCACCAGTGTCGATCAGGGGGCGGCAGATACGCAGTATTTT.